The present entry profiles one TCR beta chain with its context. Its specificity is unknown. This PCR relied on a set of 60 Vbeta primers and 13 Jbeta primers. Assay used: immunoSEQ multiplex PCR; TCRdb lists only in-frame clones, some missing. The table shows roughly 140,000 clones, with 78% occurring only once. The CDR3 is 15 amino acids. The V segment lost 1 base and the J segment 6 bases; nucleotides outside the gene matches: 6. Per germline, CDR1 SGHTA and CDR2 FQGNSA. The record originates from a study of cytomegalovirus exposure and HLA in healthy donors. Study-level results: Upon later analysis, HLA-associated TCR beta chains proved more clonally expanded than other, equally common chains. A later analysis appeared to link common viral pathogens to several of the most significant clusters.

The TCR originated in a woman aged 40 to 55 in good health and CMV-seropositive. This chain uses TRBV7-2 with TRBJ2-7, with TRBD2 identical over 10 bases. Sequencing was carried out using PBMCs. The CDR3 loop is CASSLVASGRGEQYF. The CDR3 nucleotides are TGTGCCAGCAGCTTAGTGGCTAGCGGGAGAGGCGAGCAGTACTTC. The full variable domain, with the rest looked up from reference TRBV7-2 and TRBJ2-7, is GAGVSQSPSNKVTEKGKDVELRCDPISGHTALYWYRQSLGQGLEFLIYFQGNSAPDKSGLPSDRFSAERTGGSVSTLTIQRTQQEDSAVYLCASSLVASGRGEQYFGPGTRLTVT.